The 7 T cell receptor beta chains presented below share a single source sample, sequenced in a study of cytomegalovirus exposure and HLA in healthy donors. Using immunoSEQ multiplex PCR, the repertoire was profiled, and TCRdb retains in-frame clones only, with some absent. This sample carries roughly 56,000 clones, about 94% of them seen once, and the ten largest clones take under 3%. The material sequenced was PBMCs. These receptors were collected from a man between 18 and 29 years old in good health and CMV-seronegative.

This clone occurred a few times. J is TRBJ2-2 and V is TRBV19, with D possibly matching TRBD2 (6 bases). The CDR3 runs to 14 residues. Germline V gene lookup returns CDR1 LNHDA and CDR2 SQIVND (reference sequence). Deletions cut 6 bases from V and 6 bases from J, with 14 bases between. The DNA of the CDR3 is TGTGCCAGTAGGCAGGAGGGGTTGGCCGGGGAGCTGTTTTTT. This gives the protein CASRQEGLAGELFF.

This clone was seen only once. V and J are TRBV5-5 and TRBJ1-1; 10 bases fit TRBD1. The CDR3 is made up of 13 amino acids. Germline V gene data show CDR1 as SGHKS and CDR2 as YYEKEE (reference sequence). Unmatched junction bases numbered 3, after V lost 0 bases and J lost 10 bases. DNA for the CDR3: TGTGCCAGCAGCTTGGGACAGGGGGCGCGAGCTTTCTTT. Protein sequence: CASSLGQGARAFF.

V and J are TRBV29-1 and TRBJ1-2, with 8 bases aligning to TRBD1. Germline CDR1 reads SQVTM; CDR2 reads ANQGSEA. Unmatched junction bases numbered 8, after V lost 3 bases and J lost 2 bases. The CDR3 covers 15 residues. CDR3 sequence (DNA): TGCAGCGTTGAGGTTCAGGGGGCAGGGAACTATGGCTACACCTTC. Translating gives CSVEVQGAGNYGYTF.

The chain links TRBV7-2 to TRBJ2-7, with a tentative D call TRBD1 (6 bases). Germline-derived CDR1 and CDR2 are SGHTA and FQGNSA. With 5 bases removed from V and 5 bases from J, the gap between germline ends came to 13 bases. The CDR3 is 13 amino acids. The CDR3 DNA reads as TGTGCCAGCAGCCTCAAATACAGGGACGAGCAGTACTTC. As protein: CASSLKYRDEQYF.

This clone was picked up one time. This chain joins TRBV11-3 and TRBJ2-7, with TRBD1 matching 11 bases. The junction had 2 bases not matched to a gene; V was cut back by 1 base and J by 3 bases. Germline V gene data show CDR1 as SGHNT and CDR2 as YENEEA. The CDR3 runs 15 residues. CDR3 in DNA: TGTGCCAGCAGCTTAGGGACAGGGGGCGGCTACGAGCAGTACTTC. Translated, it gives CASSLGTGGGYEQYF.

This chain connects TRBV11-3 to TRBJ2-1; tentative D call: TRBD2 (6 bases). V gave up 0 bases and J gave up 2 bases, with 14 bases separating them. The CDR3 runs 17 residues. Germline values: CDR1 SGHNT, CDR2 YENEEA. CDR3 region: CASSLDPYGGAYNEQFF. CDR3 nucleotide sequence: TGTGCCAGCAGCTTAGACCCCTACGGGGGTGCCTACAATGAGCAGTTCTTC.

The V gene is TRBV9, the J gene TRBJ1-2; D possibly corresponds to TRBD1 (5 bases). V was pared by 4 bases and J by 5 bases, with 24 bases between. Looked up from germline, CDR1 is SGDLS and CDR2 is YYNGEE. This CDR3 has 17 amino acids. The CDR3 protein is CASSPHHPDSKLYGYTF. CDR3 coding DNA: TGTGCCAGCAGCCCCCATCACCCCGACAGTAAGTTATATGGCTACACCTTC.